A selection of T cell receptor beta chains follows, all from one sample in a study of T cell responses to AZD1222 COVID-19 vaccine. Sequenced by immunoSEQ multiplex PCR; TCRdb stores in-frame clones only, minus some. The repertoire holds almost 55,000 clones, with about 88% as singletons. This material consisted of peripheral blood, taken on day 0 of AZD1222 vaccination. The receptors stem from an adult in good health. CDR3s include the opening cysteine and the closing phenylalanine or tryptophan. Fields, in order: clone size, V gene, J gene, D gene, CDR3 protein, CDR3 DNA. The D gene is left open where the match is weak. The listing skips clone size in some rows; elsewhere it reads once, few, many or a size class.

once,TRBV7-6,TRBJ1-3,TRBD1,CASSLLLGQGNTIYF,TGTGCCAGCAGCTTATTGCTGGGACAGGGAAACACCATATATTTT
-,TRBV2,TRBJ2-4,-,CASSIGDSNIQYF,TGTGCCAGCAGTATCGGGGACTCAAACATTCAGTACTTC
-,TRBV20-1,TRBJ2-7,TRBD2,CSASALAGVTYEQYF,TGCAGTGCTAGTGCTCTCGCGGGAGTGACCTACGAGCAGTACTTC
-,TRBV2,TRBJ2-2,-,CASNMDTSTGELFF,TGTGCCAGCAATATGGACACTTCCACCGGGGAGCTGTTTTTT
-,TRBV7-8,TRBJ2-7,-,CASTIRGAYEQYF,TGTGCCAGCACGATTAGGGGAGCATACGAGCAGTACTTC
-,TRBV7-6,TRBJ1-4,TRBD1,CASSLLPGQGRVEKLFF,TGTGCCAGCAGCTTATTACCGGGACAGGGTAGAGTTGAAAAACTGTTTTTT
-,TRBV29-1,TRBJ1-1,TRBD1,CSVETGGNTEAFF,TGCAGCGTGGAGACAGGGGGTAACACTGAAGCTTTCTTT
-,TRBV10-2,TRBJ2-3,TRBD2,CASSELPLLAGERNTQYF,TGCGCCAGCAGTGAGTTACCTTTACTAGCGGGAGAACGGAATACGCAGTATTTT
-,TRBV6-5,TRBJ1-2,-,CASSIGQQGPYGYTF,TGTGCCAGCAGTATAGGACAGCAGGGGCCCTATGGCTACACCTTC
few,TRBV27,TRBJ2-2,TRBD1,CASARRGGGGELFF,TGTGCCAGCGCGAGGCGAGGGGGCGGCGGGGAGCTGTTTTTT
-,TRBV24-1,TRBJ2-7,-,CATSGVFGEQYF,TGTGCCACCAGTGGGGTTTTTGGCGAGCAGTACTTC
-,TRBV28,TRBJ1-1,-,CASRRGEFTEAFF,TGTGCCAGCAGACGAGGTGAGTTCACTGAAGCTTTCTTT
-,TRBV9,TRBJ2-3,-,CASSVDFGGQTDTQYF,TGTGCCAGCAGCGTAGATTTTGGGGGCCAGACAGATACGCAGTATTTT
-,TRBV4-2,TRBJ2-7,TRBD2,CASSHRIGSGTSPYEQYF,TGTGCCAGCAGCCATCGGATAGGTTCCGGGACTAGTCCCTACGAGCAGTACTTC
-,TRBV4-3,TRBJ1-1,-,CASSQGGWVNTEAFF,TGCGCCAGCAGCCAAGGAGGATGGGTGAACACTGAAGCTTTCTTT
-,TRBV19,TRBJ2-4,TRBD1,CASSTTVTGILSAKNIQYF,TGTGCCAGTAGTACTACGGTGACAGGGATATTGTCGGCCAAAAACATTCAGTACTTC
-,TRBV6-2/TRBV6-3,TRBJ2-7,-,CASSTYYEQYF,TGTGCCAGCAGTACTTACTACGAGCAGTACTTC
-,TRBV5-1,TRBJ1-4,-,CASSWGRITLTNEKLFF,TGCGCCAGCAGCTGGGGACGAATTACCTTGACTAATGAAAAACTGTTTTTT
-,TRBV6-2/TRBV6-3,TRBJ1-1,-,CASSGGNTEAFF,TGTGCCAGCAGCGGGGGGAACACTGAAGCTTTCTTT
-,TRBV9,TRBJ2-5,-,CASSVGGAQETQYF,TGTGCCAGCAGCGTAGGGGGTGCACAAGAGACCCAGTACTTC
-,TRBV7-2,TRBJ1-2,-,CASSPRTSGYTF,TGTGCCAGCAGCCCCCGCACGTCTGGCTACACCTTC
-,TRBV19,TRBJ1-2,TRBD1,CASSPGDRERWYGYTF,TGTGCCAGTAGTCCTGGGGACAGGGAGAGATGGTATGGCTACACCTTC
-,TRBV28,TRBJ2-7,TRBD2,CASRFPSPSGIYEQYF,TGTGCCAGCAGGTTTCCTTCCCCTAGCGGGATTTACGAGCAGTACTTC
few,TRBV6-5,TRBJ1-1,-,CASRLTGIYTEAFF,TGTGCCAGCAGATTGACAGGCATTTACACTGAAGCTTTCTTT
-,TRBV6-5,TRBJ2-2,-,CASSGDFTGELFF,TGTGCCAGCAGCGGGGACTTCACCGGGGAGCTGTTTTTT